A single TCR beta chain is shown here with its context. Its antigen is still unknown. Per-nucleotide qualities are absent, and no much larger clonotype sits a single base away. Sample time point, as interpreted from the label and publication: blood sample drawn before combined kidney and bone marrow transplant. Thawed PBMCs were FACS-sorted into unstimulated Tregs (CD4+CD25+CD127-), CD4+ non-Tregs (CD4+CD25-), CD4 cells and CD8 cells. Prior to Treg sorting, thawed PBMCs were rested overnight with 200 to 250 IU/ml IL-2 at 37 degrees C. The patients were several recipients of combined kidney and bone marrow transplants from the ITN036ST trial, and samples were available only from these trial subjects. Healthy control blood was processed to PBMCs by Ficoll density gradient and cryopreserved, and patient PBMCs were collected before and after transplant. The sample is drawn from a study of Tregs in tolerant kidney transplant recipients (dated by TCRdb to the late 2010s). Regarding the research as a whole: The transplants used related donors with nonmyeloablative bone marrow transplantation, and mixed chimerism in the human trials was transient. The study used TCRbeta sequencing to identify donor-specific regulatory T cells before combined kidney and bone marrow transplantation, then tracked those cells after transplant. Summary of the overall study and its limitations: Expanding Tregs with activated donor B cells appeared to identify the most biologically relevant and donor-specific TCRbeta repertoire. In tolerant patients, the expansion of donor-specific Tregs was greater than global Treg expansion, suggesting that the expansion was antigen-driven rather than nonspecific. The study was limited by small patient numbers, and the findings need validation in larger populations and under other immunosuppression protocols. For some patients, the PCR primers changed as time went on, which meant samples from those patients could not be compared with one another at the nucleotide level. Biological reproducibility was not examined directly, but technical replication error appeared to be minimal.

The germline V gene (reference sequence) gives CDR1 as SEHNR and CDR2 as FQNEAQ. The cysteine opens and the phenylalanine closes a CDR3 of 15 amino acids. Only the CDR3 DNA stays, 45 bases, in frame from base 1. The germline V end is reduced by 5 bases and the J end by 6 bases; junction bases left unmatched: 5. For TCRbeta CDR3 sequencing, genomic DNA from the sorted cells was extracted using the QIAGEN DNeasy Blood and Tissue Kit. High-throughput TCRbeta CDR3 sequencing, which included PCR amplification with bias correction and internal controls, was done commercially through immunoSEQ. From the authors' description of their analysis: A unique productive TCRbeta sequence was defined by the CDR3 nucleotide sequence when primers matched, and otherwise by the CDR3 amino acid sequence together with the Vbeta and Jbeta genes. As a correction for sorting error, sequences shared between sorted populations at a frequency ratio of 2:1 or less were discarded, and the remaining shared sequences were assigned to the higher population. Sequences were defined as donor-reactive when expanded at least 5-fold in CFSE-low cells versus unstimulated cells and present at a frequency of at least 0.01% in CFSE-low cells. Repertoire divergence was quantified by Jensen-Shannon divergence using the top 100 TCRbeta sequences ranked by frequency. For samples with multiple sequencing runs, sorting error was corrected in each run separately before the runs were combined. TCRdb provides this immuneACCESS table in a form limited to in-frame rearrangements. Some clones are lacking; in checked studies, under half of them reflect an unresolved V gene, and why the rest are absent is not known. V and J calls and clone size come straight from that table; D and trimming were deduced from the DNA. Across this sample there are tens of thousands of clones, with approximately 90% seen only once. The ten largest clones take up 0.34% of the sample.

Recombination linked TRBV7-9 to TRBJ2-1; 12 bases in the middle match TRBD2. The material sequenced was Tregs from blood, taken before the transplant. This TCR was sampled from a human donor who received a combined kidney and bone marrow transplant. The CDR3 region: CASSPKTSGSNEQFF. In nucleotides, the sequence is TGTGCCAGCAGCCCAAAGACTAGCGGGAGCAATGAGCAGTTCTTC.